Following are 26 T cell receptor beta chains from one sample sequenced in a study of blood T cell repertoires in COVID-19. The repertoire was sequenced with immunoSEQ multiplex PCR; TCRdb's copy has only in-frame clones and lacks some. The table shows under 60,000 clones, with 87% occurring only once. The specimen sequenced was peripheral blood. All receptors derive from a woman aged 60-70 years with COVID-19, enrolled during active disease.

The V gene is TRBV11-2, the J gene TRBJ1-2, with D uncertain. Germline-derived CDR1 and CDR2 are SGHAT and FQNNGV. Trimming stripped 5 bases from V and 5 bases from J, with 9 bases between. This CDR3 spans 12 amino acids. The DNA for the CDR3 is TGTGCCAGCAGCCAACTCCCTTATGGCTACACCTTC. It yields the protein CASSQLPYGYTF. The complete variable domain, with remaining parts taken from reference TRBV11-2 and TRBJ1-2, reads EAGVAQSPRYKIIEKRQSVAFWCNPISGHATLYWYQQILGQGPKLLIQFQNNGVVDDSQLPKDRFSAERLKGVDSTLKIQPAKLEDSAVYLCASSQLPYGYTFGSGTRLTVV.

This clone showed up just once. This chain links TRBV28 with TRBJ1-2; possible D gene TRBD1, 6 bases. This CDR3 has 13 residues. The V gene lost 2 bases and the J gene lost 7 bases, with 11 bases spanning the gap. From germline, CDR1 is MDHEN and CDR2 SYDVKM. CDR3 amino acids: CASSLQGKLGYTF. In DNA, the CDR3 is TGTGCCAGCAGTTTACAGGGGAAGCTTGGCTACACCTTC.

J is TRBJ1-5 and V is TRBV6-2 or TRBV6-3, with D possibly TRBD1 on 5 matching bases. The V gene's germline CDR1 is MNHEY and CDR2 SVGEGT. With 2 bases removed from V and 6 bases from J, the gap between germline ends came to 14 bases. The CDR3 covers 15 residues. The CDR3 nucleotides read TGTGCCAGCAGTTACGGGTTGGGGGGAGCTCAGCCCCAGCATTTT. Protein sequence: CASSYGLGGAQPQHF.

The J gene is TRBJ2-2, the V gene TRBV2, with D possibly matching TRBD2 (7 bases). V was pared by 6 bases and J by 4 bases, with 18 bases between. The CDR3 runs 16 residues. Looked up from germline, CDR1 is SNHLY and CDR2 is FYNNEI. This CDR3 is CASRRGRAWTTGELFF. The CDR3 region has the DNA TGTGCCAGCAGGAGGGGGAGGGCTTGGACCACCGGGGAGCTGTTTTTT.

Written as DNA, the CDR3 is TGTGCCAGCAGAAACCGGAGGAACACTGAAGCTTTCTTT. Encoded protein: CASRNRRNTEAFF. V and J are TRBV12-3 or TRBV12-4 and TRBJ1-1; D gene uncertain. CDR3 length: 13 amino acids. V was cut by 6 bases and J by 1 base, with 9 bases left in between.

The chain couples TRBV19 to TRBJ1-5, with D hard to call. V shed 3 bases and J shed 8 bases, with 5 bases lying between them. Germline V gene lookup returns CDR1 LNHDA and CDR2 SQIVND (reference sequence). This CDR3 is 11 amino acids long. Written as DNA, the CDR3 is TGTGCCAGTAGTATGGGCAAGCCCCAGCATTTT. Amino acids: CASSMGKPQHF.

This rearrangement joins TRBV19 to TRBJ1-2, with 8 bases fitting TRBD1. This CDR3 is built from 15 residues. The germline CDR1 and CDR2 sequences are LNHDA and SQIVND (reference sequence). The trim removed 3 bases at V and 0 bases at J, leaving 3 bases unmatched. The CDR3 loop is CASSIGQGTNYGYTF. CDR3 coding DNA: TGTGCCAGTAGTATTGGACAGGGTACTAACTATGGCTACACCTTC.

The rearrangement links TRBV5-4 to TRBJ2-1, with TRBD2 as a possible D gene (6 bases). The V and J ends lost 5 bases and 9 bases respectively, with 33 bases between them. This CDR3 region has 19 residues. Germline V gene lookup returns CDR1 SGHNT and CDR2 YYREEE (reference sequence). The CDR3 region is CASRAGGSLVSSGVAEQFF. For the CDR3, the DNA is TGTGCCAGCAGAGCTGGGGGAAGCTTGGTTTCGTCGGGGGTTGCTGAGCAGTTCTTC. The entire variable domain, with the rest obtained from reference TRBV5-4 and TRBJ2-1, is as follows: ETGVTQSPTHLIKTRGQQVTLRCSSQSGHNTVSWYQQALGQGPQFIFQYYREEENGRGNFPPRFSGLQFPNYSSELNVNALELDDSALYLCASRAGGSLVSSGVAEQFFGPGTRLTVL.

The chain recombines TRBV4-2 with TRBJ2-5; possibly TRBD2 for D (7 bases). The CDR3 is made up of 15 amino acids. Between the trimmed V and J ends, which lost 5 bases and 5 bases, there was a span of 18 bases. CDR1 and CDR2 from the germline V gene are LGHNA and YNFKEQ. The CDR3 reads CASSVRGGRAETQYF. DNA of the CDR3: TGTGCCAGCAGCGTAAGGGGGGGCAGGGCCGAGACCCAGTACTTC.

The rearrangement uses TRBV6-5 and TRBJ1-1; possible D gene TRBD1, 5 bases. V lost 0 bases, J lost 0 bases, and 11 bases lay in between. The CDR3 runs 16 residues. Germline CDR1 MNHEY, CDR2 SVGAGI. In nucleotides, the CDR3 is TGTGCCAGCAGTTACTCCCAGGGTTCGTTGAACACTGAAGCTTTCTTT. Residues: CASSYSQGSLNTEAFF.

V usage is TRBV6-5 and J usage is TRBJ2-7, with 8 bases lining up with TRBD1. V was pared by 3 bases and J by 6 bases, with 4 bases of the junction left unmatched. The CDR3 runs to 13 residues. In germline, CDR1 is MNHEY, CDR2 SVGAGI. The CDR3 DNA follows: TGTGCCAGCAGTTATTCGACAGGGGTCGAGCAGTACTTC. The encoded protein is CASSYSTGVEQYF.

V is TRBV2 and J is TRBJ1-6, with 7 nucleotides matching TRBD1. CDR3 length equals 15 residues. Per the germline V gene, CDR1 is SNHLY and CDR2 is FYNNEI. V lost 4 bases, J lost 7 bases, and 7 bases stayed unmatched. CDR3 bases: TGTGCCAGCAGTGTAAACAGGGGTTGGAATTCACCCCTCCACTTT. Residues: CASSVNRGWNSPLHF.

This clone is a singleton in its sample. The chain carries TRBV9 and TRBJ1-6; TRBD1 matches 10 bases. The junction had 3 bases not matched to a gene; V was cut back by 3 bases and J by 6 bases. The CDR3 loop spans 15 amino acids. CDR1 and CDR2 from the germline V gene are SGDLS and YYNGEE. For the CDR3, the DNA is TGTGCCAGCAGCGACCGGGACAGGGGTAATTCACCCCTCCACTTT. Encoded protein: CASSDRDRGNSPLHF.

J is TRBJ2-7 and V is TRBV19; 9 nucleotides line up with TRBD2. CDR1 and CDR2 from the germline V gene are LNHDA and SQIVND (reference sequence). Germline trimming cut 6 bases from V and 5 bases from J; bases unmatched to any gene: 5. This CDR3 is built from 13 residues. This CDR3 is CASRRASGNEQYF. The CDR3 DNA reads TGTGCCAGTAGGCGGGCTAGCGGGAACGAGCAGTACTTC. Full variable domain (rest looked up from reference TRBV19 and TRBJ2-7): DGGITQSPKYLFRKEGQNVTLSCEQNLNHDAMYWYRQDPGQGLRLIYYSQIVNDFQKGDIAEGYSVSREKKESFPLTVTSAQKNPTAFYLCASRRASGNEQYFGPGTRLTVT.

The chain carries TRBV19 and TRBJ1-5; D not resolved. V shed 8 bases and J shed 2 bases, with 10 bases lying between them. Germline CDR1 reads LNHDA; CDR2 reads SQIVND (reference sequence). The CDR3 length is 13 residues. The CDR3 DNA reads as TGTGCCAGTCAATATGCGGGCAATCAGCCCCAGCATTTT. It translates to CASQYAGNQPQHF.

V gene TRBV27 combines with J gene TRBJ1-5; D unresolved. CDR1 is MNHEY and CDR2 is SMNVEV in the germline V gene (reference sequence). The CDR3 contains 14 residues. Trimming left V 5 bases short and J 1 base short, with 9 bases between. This CDR3 reads CASSPRGSNQPQHF. The CDR3 coding sequence is TGTGCCAGCAGTCCTCGGGGAAGCAATCAGCCCCAGCATTTT.

The rearrangement uses TRBV20-1 and TRBJ2-3, with no clear D. This CDR3 spans 11 amino acids. Trimming left V 4 bases short and J 5 bases short, with 7 bases between. CDR1 is DFQATT and CDR2 is SNEGSKA in the germline V gene (reference sequence). The CDR3 nucleotides read TGCAGTGCTACGGAGTTAGATACGCAGTATTTT. Residues: CSATELDTQYF.

The chain recombines TRBV28 with TRBJ1-1; D might be TRBD1 (5 bases). The CDR3 is made up of 15 amino acids. V was trimmed by 3 bases and J by 3 bases, leaving 14 bases between them. CDR1 is MDHEN, CDR2 SYDVKM, per germline. The CDR3 loop reads CASSFLQGTYTEAFF. The CDR3 nucleotides read TGTGCCAGCAGTTTTCTCCAGGGAACGTACACTGAAGCTTTCTTT.

This chain uses TRBV12-3 or TRBV12-4 with TRBJ1-1; D is uncertain. The CDR3 runs 13 residues. V shed 3 bases and J shed 4 bases, with 9 bases lying between them. For the CDR3, the DNA is TGTGCCAGCAGTTTTGGAGGAGGCACTGAAGCTTTCTTT. The encoded protein is CASSFGGGTEAFF.

The chain employs TRBV18 and TRBJ2-1; D is possibly TRBD1 (6 bases). The length of the CDR3 is 13 residues. V lost 8 bases to trimming and J lost 5 bases, with 13 bases between them. From germline, CDR1 is KGHSH and CDR2 LQKENI. The CDR3 DNA reads as TGTGCCAGCACTCACAGGGCCGACAATGAGCAGTTCTTC. Translating it yields CASTHRADNEQFF.

The chain recombines TRBV2 with TRBJ1-2; the D is unclear. The CDR3 spans 12 residues. The V gene's germline CDR1 is SNHLY and CDR2 FYNNEI. The V and J ends lost 7 bases and 7 bases respectively, with 13 bases between them. The CDR3 protein is CASTPGSPGYTF. The CDR3 region has the DNA TGTGCCAGCACCCCCGGGAGTCCTGGCTACACCTTC. The complete variable domain, with remaining parts taken from reference TRBV2 and TRBJ1-2, reads EPEVTQTPSHQVTQMGQEVILRCVPISNHLYFYWYRQILGQKVEFLVSFYNNEISEKSEIFDDQFSVERPDGSNFTLKIRSTKLEDSAMYFCASTPGSPGYTFGSGTRLTVV.

The CDR3 sequence: CASRPLGGPVEAFF. Written as DNA, the CDR3 is TGTGCCAGTAGGCCCCTGGGGGGGCCCGTTGAAGCTTTCTTT. The chain employs TRBV19 and TRBJ1-1; D is perhaps TRBD1 (6 bases). Germline V gene data show CDR1 as LNHDA and CDR2 as SQIVND (reference sequence). The CDR3 has 14 residues. Trimming pared 6 bases from V and 7 bases from J, leaving 18 bases between.

V is TRBV27 and J is TRBJ1-5; tentative D call: TRBD1 (5 bases). Trimming cost V 4 bases and J 3 bases, with 13 bases left between them. The CDR3 has 15 residues. Germline values: CDR1 MNHEY, CDR2 SMNVEV (reference sequence). The CDR3 bases are TGTGCCAGCAGTTCATCCCGGGGGACCAATCAGCCCCAGCATTTT. This sequence encodes CASSSSRGTNQPQHF.

The chain recombines TRBV28 with TRBJ2-5; D not resolved. The V end was cut by 2 bases, the J end by 0 bases, with 13 bases between. The CDR3 runs 16 residues. Per the germline V gene, CDR1 is MDHEN and CDR2 is SYDVKM. CDR3 protein: CASSLPLHSNQETQYF. Written as DNA, the CDR3 is TGTGCCAGCAGTTTACCACTTCACTCCAACCAAGAGACCCAGTACTTC.

The rearrangement joins TRBV6-5 to TRBJ1-1; unclear D gene. V lost 7 bases to trimming and J lost 4 bases, with 16 bases between them. The length of the CDR3 is 14 residues. The germline V gene encodes CDR1 MNHEY and CDR2 SVGAGI. The CDR3 loop is CASTPARSSTEAFF. CDR3 nucleotides: TGTGCCAGCACCCCAGCGAGGAGTTCCACTGAAGCTTTCTTT.

The chain uses TRBV12-3 or TRBV12-4 and TRBJ2-7; D ambiguous. V shed 7 bases and J shed 5 bases, with 15 bases lying between them. The CDR3 consists of 13 residues. In nucleotides, the CDR3 is TGTGCCAGCACGAGACAATCCTTCGACGAGCAGTACTTC. Translation gives CASTRQSFDEQYF.